These T cell receptor beta chains were read from a single sample in a study of human versus mouse CDR3 diversity and MHC coevolution. Measured with immunoSEQ multiplex PCR; TCRdb has only the in-frame clones, and not every one. The repertoire holds 50,000 to 65,000 clones, with roughly 93% as singletons. The source material was naive CD4+ T cells from blood. These receptors came from a person in their sixties or seventies in good health. Each CDR3 is given with its conserved first and last residue. Each record gives: J gene, V gene, clone size, D gene, CDR3 DNA, CDR3 protein. The D gene is left open where the match is weak. Clone size appears in some rows only: once, few, many, or a class for an expanded clone.

j_gene: TRBJ1-1
v_gene: TRBV7-9
abundance: .
d_gene: TRBD1
CDR3nt: TGTGCCAGCAGCCTTCGACAGGGGGCGAACACTGAAGCTTTCTTT
CDR3aa: CASSLRQGANTEAFF

j_gene: TRBJ1-2
v_gene: TRBV6-5
abundance: .
d_gene: TRBD1
CDR3nt: TGTGCCAGCAGTTCATCCGGGACAGGGGGCAAGGATGGCTACACCTTC
CDR3aa: CASSSSGTGGKDGYTF

j_gene: TRBJ2-1
v_gene: TRBV5-1
abundance: .
d_gene: TRBD1
CDR3nt: TGCGCCAGCAGCCTCCGGGACAGCTCCTACAATGAGCAGTTCTTC
CDR3aa: CASSLRDSSYNEQFF

j_gene: TRBJ1-5
v_gene: TRBV18
abundance: .
d_gene: .
CDR3nt: TGTGCCAGCTCACCATCTGGTACTGGGACTTTCAATAGCAATCAGCCCCAGCATTTT
CDR3aa: CASSPSGTGTFNSNQPQHF

j_gene: TRBJ2-1
v_gene: TRBV2
abundance: .
d_gene: TRBD2
CDR3nt: TGTGCCAGCAGTTACGGGACTAGCGGCAATGAGCAGTTCTTC
CDR3aa: CASSYGTSGNEQFF

j_gene: TRBJ1-2
v_gene: TRBV18
abundance: .
d_gene: .
CDR3nt: TGTGCCAGCTCACCACAGGGGCATGGCTACACCTTC
CDR3aa: CASSPQGHGYTF

j_gene: TRBJ2-7
v_gene: TRBV6-1
abundance: .
d_gene: .
CDR3nt: TGTGCCAGCAGGGAGACAGGTTACGAGCAGTACTTC
CDR3aa: CASRETGYEQYF

j_gene: TRBJ2-2
v_gene: TRBV5-8
abundance: .
d_gene: .
CDR3nt: TGTGCCAGCAGCTTGGTTCGAGCAGGGGAGCTGTTTTTT
CDR3aa: CASSLVRAGELFF

j_gene: TRBJ2-2
v_gene: TRBV30
abundance: .
d_gene: TRBD1
CDR3nt: TGTGCCTGGGGACAGGGGCTTTCCGGGGAGCTGTTTTTT
CDR3aa: CAWGQGLSGELFF

j_gene: TRBJ1-1
v_gene: TRBV5-1
abundance: .
d_gene: TRBD1
CDR3nt: TGCGCCAGCAGCACGGGACAGCCCAACACTGAAGCTTTCTTT
CDR3aa: CASSTGQPNTEAFF

j_gene: TRBJ2-1
v_gene: TRBV7-2
abundance: .
d_gene: TRBD2
CDR3nt: TGTGCCAGCAGCCAGGGACTAGCGTTTGGGAATGAGCAGTTCTTC
CDR3aa: CASSQGLAFGNEQFF

j_gene: TRBJ2-3
v_gene: TRBV7-3
abundance: .
d_gene: TRBD2
CDR3nt: TGTGCCAGCAGCCCAATCGGGGCGGGAGTAGCAGATACGCAGTATTTT
CDR3aa: CASSPIGAGVADTQYF

j_gene: TRBJ1-1
v_gene: TRBV5-1
abundance: once
d_gene: .
CDR3nt: TGCGCCAGCAGCCCCTCCGGACAAACCAACACTGAAGCTTTCTTT
CDR3aa: CASSPSGQTNTEAFF

j_gene: TRBJ1-3
v_gene: TRBV4-1
abundance: few
d_gene: .
CDR3nt: TGCGCCAGCAGCCAAGACAGGAGAAACACCATATATTTT
CDR3aa: CASSQDRRNTIYF

j_gene: TRBJ2-5
v_gene: TRBV5-8
abundance: .
d_gene: TRBD2
CDR3nt: TGTGCCAGCAGCCACCGGGCGGGAGGGGAGACCCAGTACTTC
CDR3aa: CASSHRAGGETQYF

j_gene: TRBJ2-3
v_gene: TRBV2
abundance: .
d_gene: .
CDR3nt: TGTGCCAGCAACGGGAACTCTGAGGGAACAGATACGCAGTATTTT
CDR3aa: CASNGNSEGTDTQYF

j_gene: TRBJ2-5
v_gene: TRBV30
abundance: .
d_gene: .
CDR3nt: TGTGCCTGGAGTATGACACTAGAGACCCAGTACTTC
CDR3aa: CAWSMTLETQYF

j_gene: TRBJ2-7
v_gene: TRBV6-5
abundance: once
d_gene: TRBD2
CDR3nt: TGTGCCAGCAGTGCCCTAATACGGGGGGGGGAGCAGTACTTC
CDR3aa: CASSALIRGGEQYF